The rows below give T cell receptor beta chains drawn from one sample of a study of cytomegalovirus exposure and HLA in healthy donors. Method: immunoSEQ multiplex PCR; TCRdb's copy keeps in-frame clones and lacks some. In all, the sample yields roughly 42,000 clones. Sequencing used PBMCs. The source is a man aged 25 to 40 in good health and CMV-seronegative. Each CDR3 is given with its conserved first and last residue. A D gene is named only where the DNA matches it firmly.

j_call v_call d_call cdr3_nt cdr3_aa
TRBJ1-2 TRBV10-3 TRBD1 TGTGCCATCAGTCCCGGGACAGACAGCTACACCTTC CAISPGTDSYTF
TRBJ2-1 TRBV14 TRBD2 TGTGCCAGCAGCCAAGGGGGACTAGCGGGAGTCTACAATGAGCAGTTCTTC CASSQGGLAGVYNEQFF
TRBJ1-2 TRBV5-1 TRBD1 TGCGCCAGCAGCTTGGAGGGACAGGGGGATGGCTACACCTTC CASSLEGQGDGYTF
TRBJ2-3 TRBV15 TRBD2 TGTGCCACCAGAATAAGCGGGGGAACAGATACGCAGTATTTT CATRISGGTDTQYF
TRBJ1-5 TRBV30 TRBD1 TGTGCCTGGAGTGAGGGGGCGAGCAATCAGCCCCAGCATTTT CAWSEGASNQPQHF
TRBJ2-7 TRBV9 - TGTGCCAGCAGCCGGACCGTGGGGGGCGAGCAGTACTTC CASSRTVGGEQYF
TRBJ1-2 TRBV13 - TGTGCCAGCAGCTTAGGCCGGCCGGAGGTTGGGGATGGCTACACCTTC CASSLGRPEVGDGYTF
TRBJ1-2 TRBV9 - TGTGCCAGCAGCGTAGGACAGGAATCGTTCTATGGCTACACCTTC CASSVGQESFYGYTF
TRBJ1-2 TRBV5-6 TRBD1 TGTGCCAGCAGCTCCAGGGGGCGCGGCTATGGCTACACCTTC CASSSRGRGYGYTF
TRBJ1-2 TRBV6-1 - TGTGCCAGCACCGTTTACGACCTGCCGGGTGGCTACACCTTC CASTVYDLPGGYTF
TRBJ1-5 TRBV4-2 - TGTGCCAGCAGCCAAGTGCTGGGGGCGAGTCAGCCCCAGCATTTT CASSQVLGASQPQHF
TRBJ2-7 TRBV5-1 TRBD2 TGCGCCAGCAGCCGGGGGGTCCGCGACGAGCAGTACTTC CASSRGVRDEQYF
TRBJ1-2 TRBV6-5 - TGTGCCAGCAGTTACCAGGGTGGCCGCTACACCTTC CASSYQGGRYTF
TRBJ2-7 TRBV7-6 - TGTGCCAGCAGCTTATTGTCCGAGACAGGTCGTTACGAGCAGTACTTC CASSLLSETGRYEQYF
TRBJ1-2 TRBV6-5 - TGTGCCAGCAGAGCATTAAGCGGATACTATGGCTACACCTTC CASRALSGYYGYTF
TRBJ1-2 TRBV5-4 TRBD1 TGTGCCAGCAGCTTGGAGAGACAGGGGAACTATGGCTACACCTTC CASSLERQGNYGYTF
TRBJ1-4 TRBV18 - TGTGCCAGCTCACCACTCCAGGGAGGTAAACTGTTTTTT CASSPLQGGKLFF
TRBJ2-7 TRBV4-3 TRBD1 TGCGCCAGCAGCCAATTTACAGGGGACTACGAGCAGTACTTC CASSQFTGDYEQYF
TRBJ1-6 TRBV19 TRBD1 TGTGCCAGTAGCCGCGACGGGACAGGGGGATCACCCCTCCACTTT CASSRDGTGGSPLHF